Below, 4 T cell receptor beta chains from the same sample are listed, as sequenced in a study of blood T cell repertoires in COVID-19. Sequenced by immunoSEQ multiplex PCR; TCRdb stores in-frame clones only, minus some. The sample yields around 100,000 clones, roughly 87% seen once. The sample was peripheral blood. These receptor sequences come from a man in his thirties or forties in a cohort sampled during active COVID-19.

The CDR3 DNA follows: TGTGCCAGCGGAACTAGCGGTCTAGGTGAGACCCAGTACTTC. Its translation: CASGTSGLGETQYF. This chain links TRBV6-5 with TRBJ2-7; 8 bases match TRBD2. The last part of the DNA fits TRBJ2-5 better; the J call may be wrong. CDR1 and CDR2 from the germline V gene are MNHEY and SVGAGI. The CDR3 contains 14 residues.

The chain links TRBV28 to TRBJ2-7, with TRBD2 matching over 9 bases. Trimming at V came to 5 bases and at J to 2 bases, leaving 7 bases not matched to a gene. Germline loops: CDR1 MDHEN, CDR2 SYDVKM. The CDR3 loop spans 15 amino acids. In DNA form, the CDR3 reads TGTGCCAGCAGTCCCGGCGGGGGGGTGACCTACGAGCAGTACTTC. This codes for CASSPGGGVTYEQYF.

CDR3 residues: CATSAETSRYNEQFF. CDR3 nucleotides: TGTGCCACCAGCGCCGAAACGTCGAGATACAATGAGCAGTTCTTC. This chain connects TRBV15 to TRBJ2-1, with D uncertain. V dropped 5 bases and J dropped 4 bases, with 15 bases sitting between them. This CDR3 is 15 amino acids long. Looked up from germline, CDR1 is LNHNV and CDR2 is YYDKDF (reference sequence).

The rearrangement links TRBV5-4 to TRBJ2-3; the match to TRBD2 covers 14 bases. The CDR3 extends over 18 amino acids. The germline CDR1 and CDR2 sequences are SGHNT and YYREEE (reference sequence). With 0 bases clipped from V and 3 bases from J, the junction kept 6 bases outside the gene matches. CDR3 amino acids: CASSLGLAGGRETDTQYF. As DNA, the CDR3 is TGTGCCAGCAGCTTGGGACTAGCGGGGGGGAGGGAAACAGATACGCAGTATTTT.